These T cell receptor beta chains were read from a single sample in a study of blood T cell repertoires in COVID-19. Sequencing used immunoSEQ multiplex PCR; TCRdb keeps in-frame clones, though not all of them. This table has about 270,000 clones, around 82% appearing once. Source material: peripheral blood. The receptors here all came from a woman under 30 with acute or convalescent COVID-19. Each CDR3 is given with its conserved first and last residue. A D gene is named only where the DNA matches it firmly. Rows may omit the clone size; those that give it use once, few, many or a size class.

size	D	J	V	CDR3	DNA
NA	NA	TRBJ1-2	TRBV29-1	CSVGEGSYGYTF	TGCAGCGTTGGGGAGGGATCCTATGGCTACACCTTC
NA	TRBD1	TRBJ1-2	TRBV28	CASSLTESVTGGTYGYTF	TGTGCCAGCAGTTTAACAGAATCAGTCACAGGGGGAACTTATGGCTACACCTTC
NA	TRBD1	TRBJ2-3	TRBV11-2	CASSLPTGTDTQYF	TGTGCCAGCAGCTTACCGACAGGGACAGATACGCAGTATTTT
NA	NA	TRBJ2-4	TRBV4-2	CASSQESGAGRGAKNIQYF	TGTGCCAGCAGCCAAGAGTCAGGGGCAGGGAGGGGAGCCAAAAACATTCAGTACTTC
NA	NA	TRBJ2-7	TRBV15	CATSRVAVHYEQYF	TGTGCCACCAGCAGAGTGGCAGTTCACTACGAGCAGTACTTC
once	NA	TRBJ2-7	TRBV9	CASSVDGTSPYEQYF	TGTGCCAGCAGCGTAGATGGGACAAGCCCCTACGAGCAGTACTTC
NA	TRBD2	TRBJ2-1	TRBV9	CASSVSGTRYNEQFF	TGTGCCAGCAGCGTTTCCGGGACTAGATACAATGAGCAGTTCTTC
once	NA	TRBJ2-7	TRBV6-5	CASSFGQPGNHEQYF	TGTGCCAGCAGTTTTGGGCAGCCGGGGAACCACGAGCAGTACTTC
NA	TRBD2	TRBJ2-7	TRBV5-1	CASSLSGGLSEQYF	TGCGCCAGCAGCTTGAGCGGGGGGCTGAGCGAGCAGTACTTC
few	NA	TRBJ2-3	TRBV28	CASRSELKSDTQYF	TGTGCCAGCAGGTCCGAGCTTAAATCAGATACGCAGTATTTT
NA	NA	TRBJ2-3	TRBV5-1	CASSLVEDTQYF	TGCGCCAGCAGCTTGGTTGAGGATACGCAGTATTTT
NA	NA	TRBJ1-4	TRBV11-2	CASSGQGGVREKLFF	TGTGCCAGCAGCGGCCAGGGTGGGGTTCGCGAAAAACTGTTTTTT
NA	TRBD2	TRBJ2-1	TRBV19	CASSIVISRGSSYNEQFF	TGTGCCAGTAGTATAGTTATCTCGCGCGGGAGCTCCTACAATGAGCAGTTCTTC
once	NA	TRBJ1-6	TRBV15	CATSRDRRDTNSPLHF	TGTGCCACCAGCAGAGATCGACGGGACACAAATTCACCCCTCCACTTT
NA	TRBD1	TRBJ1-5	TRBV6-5	CASSWGRGHNQPQHF	TGTGCCAGCAGTTGGGGCAGGGGGCACAATCAGCCCCAGCATTTT
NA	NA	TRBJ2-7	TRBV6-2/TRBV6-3	CASSVGGVYEQYF	TGTGCCAGCAGTGTGGGGGGAGTGTACGAGCAGTACTTC
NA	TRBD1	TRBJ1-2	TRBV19	CASTKPEGQGYGYTF	TGTGCCAGTACTAAACCGGAGGGACAGGGCTATGGCTACACCTTC
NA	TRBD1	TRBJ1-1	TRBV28	CASSSRDRQGRLNTEAFF	TGTGCCAGCAGTTCCCGAGACAGACAGGGGAGGTTGAACACTGAAGCTTTCTTT
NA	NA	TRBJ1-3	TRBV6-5	CASSYRGRFSGNTIYF	TGTGCCAGCAGTTACCGCGGCAGATTCTCTGGAAACACCATATATTTT
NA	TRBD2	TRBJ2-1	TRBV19	CASSTPGLASPQTSYNEQFF	TGTGCCAGTAGTACTCCGGGACTAGCGAGCCCGCAGACCTCCTACAATGAGCAGTTCTTC
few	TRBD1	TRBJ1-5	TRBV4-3	CASSQNRGRDQPQHF	TGCGCCAGCAGCCAAAACAGGGGGCGCGATCAGCCCCAGCATTTT
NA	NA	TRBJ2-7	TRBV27	CASNPKPGLSAYEQYF	TGTGCCAGCAACCCCAAACCGGGACTCTCAGCCTACGAGCAGTACTTC
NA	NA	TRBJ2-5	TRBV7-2	CASSLAREETQYF	TGTGCCAGCAGCTTAGCCAGGGAAGAGACCCAGTACTTC
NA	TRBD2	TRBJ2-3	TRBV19	CASSIGAPSGLTDTQYF	TGTGCCAGTAGTATAGGGGCGCCTAGCGGCCTCACAGATACGCAGTATTTT
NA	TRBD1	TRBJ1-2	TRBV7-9	CASSSIGQGPTGYTF	TGTGCCAGCAGCTCCATCGGACAGGGACCGACTGGCTACACCTTC
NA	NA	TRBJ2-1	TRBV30	CAWSPDHSSYNEQFF	TGTGCCTGGAGCCCTGACCACAGCTCCTACAATGAGCAGTTCTTC
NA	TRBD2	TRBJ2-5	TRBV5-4	CASSLVMSGGYQETQYF	TGTGCCAGCAGCTTGGTGATGTCCGGGGGGTACCAAGAGACCCAGTACTTC
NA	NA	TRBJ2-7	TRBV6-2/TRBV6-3	CASSSQDRNEQYF	TGTGCCAGCAGTTCGCAAGACAGAAATGAGCAGTACTTC
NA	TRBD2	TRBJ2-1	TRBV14	CASSETYGLAGGNEQFF	TGTGCCAGCAGCGAGACTTATGGACTAGCGGGAGGCAATGAGCAGTTCTTC
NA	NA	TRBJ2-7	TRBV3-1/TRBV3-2	CASSPLPGRLASYEQYF	TGTGCCAGCAGCCCACTCCCTGGCAGACTTGCCTCCTACGAGCAGTACTTC
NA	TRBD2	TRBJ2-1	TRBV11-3	CASSLGGSGTYEQFF	TGTGCCAGCAGCTTAGGTGGTAGCGGGACATATGAGCAGTTCTTC
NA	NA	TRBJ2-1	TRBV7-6	CASSSYGNEQFF	TGTGCCAGCAGCAGCTACGGGAATGAGCAGTTCTTC
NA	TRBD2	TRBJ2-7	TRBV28	CASSHTIGLAGAYEQYF	TGTGCCAGCAGTCATACCATTGGACTAGCGGGAGCCTACGAGCAGTACTTC